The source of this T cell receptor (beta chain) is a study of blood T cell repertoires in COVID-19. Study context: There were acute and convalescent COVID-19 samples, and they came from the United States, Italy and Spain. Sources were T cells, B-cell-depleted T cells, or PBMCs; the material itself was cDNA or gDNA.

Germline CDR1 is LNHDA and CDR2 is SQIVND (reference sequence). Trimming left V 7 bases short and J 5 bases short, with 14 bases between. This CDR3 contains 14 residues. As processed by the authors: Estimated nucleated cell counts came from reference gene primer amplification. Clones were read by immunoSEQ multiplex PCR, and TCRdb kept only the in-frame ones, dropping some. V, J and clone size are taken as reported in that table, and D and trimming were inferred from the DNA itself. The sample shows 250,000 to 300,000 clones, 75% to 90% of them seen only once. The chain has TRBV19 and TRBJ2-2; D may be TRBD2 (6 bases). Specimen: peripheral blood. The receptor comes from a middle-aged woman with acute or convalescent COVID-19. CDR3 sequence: CASTIGGRTGELFF. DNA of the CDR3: TGTGCCAGTACTATCGGGGGAAGAACCGGGGAGCTGTTTTTT.